Listed below are T cell receptor beta chains from one sample, sequenced in a study of blood T cell repertoires in COVID-19. Repertoires were generated with immunoSEQ multiplex PCR, while TCRdb's copy carries only in-frame clones and drops some. The profile covers about 270,000 clones, with roughly nine tenths appearing a single time and approximately 2.5% taken by the ten largest. Sequencing was carried out using PBMCs or T cells enriched from blood (not recorded which). Every receptor here comes from a woman aged 18-35 years who had recovered from COVID-19. The CDR3 runs from the conserved cysteine through the conserved F or W. A D gene is named only where the DNA matches it firmly. Clone size appears in some rows only: once, few, many, or a class for an expanded clone.

CDR3,DNA,D,J,V,size
CASSVDGGSYNEQFF,TGTGCCAGCAGCGTAGACGGGGGCTCCTACAATGAGCAGTTCTTC,-,TRBJ2-1,TRBV9,-
CASSPLPPGGSREKLFF,TGTGCCAGCTCACCATTGCCCCCAGGGGGGTCCCGTGAAAAACTGTTTTTT,TRBD1,TRBJ1-4,TRBV18,-
CATRSPRKGREKLFF,TGTGCCACCCGATCACCCAGGAAGGGGCGAGAAAAACTGTTTTTT,-,TRBJ1-4,TRBV28,-
CASSSIPTGVWTEAFF,TGTGCCAGCAGCTCCATTCCGACAGGGGTGTGGACTGAAGCTTTCTTT,TRBD1,TRBJ1-1,TRBV9,-
CASSFAGPSYEQYF,TGTGCCAGCAGCTTTGCGGGCCCATCCTACGAGCAGTACTTC,-,TRBJ2-7,TRBV7-2,-
CASSSLTDYYGYTF,TGTGCCAGCAGCTCATTGACAGACTACTATGGCTACACCTTC,-,TRBJ1-2,TRBV13,-
CASSEEPPRVGQPQHF,TGTGCCAGCAGTGAAGAGCCACCGCGGGTCGGTCAGCCCCAGCATTTT,-,TRBJ1-5,TRBV2,-
CASRTGNTEAFF,TGTGCCTCCAGGACAGGGAACACTGAAGCTTTCTTT,TRBD1,TRBJ1-1,TRBV12-3/TRBV12-4,-
CASSQERTGGALWAFF,TGTGCCAGCAGCCAAGAGAGGACAGGGGGCGCTCTGTGGGCTTTCTTT,TRBD1,TRBJ1-1,TRBV4-2,once
CASSLGLAGVREQFF,TGTGCCAGCAGCTTGGGACTAGCGGGGGTGCGGGAGCAGTTCTTC,TRBD2,TRBJ2-1,TRBV7-2,-
CATTRGLTDTQYF,TGTGCCACCACACGGGGACTCACAGATACGCAGTATTTT,-,TRBJ2-3,TRBV15,-
CASSLFAGGANYGYTF,TGTGCCAGCAGTTTATTCGCTGGGGGGGCTAACTATGGCTACACCTTC,-,TRBJ1-2,TRBV27,-
CASSGLSHRRDSINTGELFF,TGTGCCAGCAGTGGACTCTCCCACCGGAGGGACTCTATAAACACCGGGGAGCTGTTTTTT,-,TRBJ2-2,TRBV6-1,-
CASRGAGEAFF,TGTGCCAGCAGAGGGGCAGGGGAAGCTTTCTTT,-,TRBJ1-1,TRBV5-8,-
CASSQCRGLGGELFF,TGCGCCAGCAGTCAATGCAGGGGGCTTGGCGGGGAGCTGTTTTTT,TRBD1,TRBJ2-2,TRBV23-1,-
CASSRTGYTEAFF,TGTGCCAGCAGCCGGACAGGCTACACTGAAGCTTTCTTT,TRBD1,TRBJ1-1,TRBV7-9,-